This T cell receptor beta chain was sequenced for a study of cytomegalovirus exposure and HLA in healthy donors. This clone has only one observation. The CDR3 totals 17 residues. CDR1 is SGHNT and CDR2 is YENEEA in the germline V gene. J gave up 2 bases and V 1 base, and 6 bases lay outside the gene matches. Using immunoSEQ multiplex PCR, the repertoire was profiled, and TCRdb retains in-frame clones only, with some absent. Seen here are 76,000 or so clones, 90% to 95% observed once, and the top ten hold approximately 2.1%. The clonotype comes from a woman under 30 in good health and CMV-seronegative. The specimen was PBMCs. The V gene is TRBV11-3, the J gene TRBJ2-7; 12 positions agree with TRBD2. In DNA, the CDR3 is TGTGCCAGCAGCTTAGGGGAGCGACTAGCGGGAGCCTACGAGCAGTACTTC. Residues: CASSLGERLAGAYEQYF.